This entry concerns a single T cell receptor beta chain. The antigen remains unidentified. The source of the sample is a study of cytomegalovirus exposure and HLA in healthy donors. Findings and limits, study-wide: TCR beta V segments were, for the most part, productive about 90% or about 30% of the time in an earlier analysis. Reportedly, cytomegalovirus status was diagnosed with high sensitivity and specificity. Presence/absence results assume similar sequencing depth per donor, which may not hold.

Healthy individuals who donated bone marrow served as the donors. Primers: 60 Vbeta forward and 13 Jbeta reverse. Measured with immunoSEQ multiplex PCR; TCRdb has only the in-frame clones, and not every one. This repertoire includes roughly 79,000 clones. This CDR3 spans 14 amino acids. The V gene's germline CDR1 is SGHRS and CDR2 YFSETQ. The V end lost 3 bases, the J end lost 5 bases, and 11 bases lay between the germline ends. This receptor was taken from a young man in good health and CMV-seronegative. J is TRBJ1-4 and V is TRBV5-1; D is perhaps TRBD1 (6 bases). What was sequenced was PBMCs. The CDR3 is CASSWGTSNEKLFF. CDR3 DNA sequence: TGCGCCAGCAGCTGGGGGACAAGCAATGAAAAACTGTTTTTT.